Following are 16 T cell receptor beta chains from one sample sequenced in a study of naive and memory T cell subsets. The beta constant-region primer was an equimolar mix of two oligonucleotides covering TRBC1 and TRBC2. Ligated cDNA was amplified by four rounds of PCR with nested alpha and beta constant-region primers and SP2. MiXCR, applied by TCRdb to the UMI-ligation and nested PCR reads, yields one record per CDR3 protein. The sample gives about 99,000 distinct CDR3 sequences, roughly 15% of which show up once; approximately 3% is in the top ten. These receptors lack a known antigen. Points from the study as a whole: Naive repertoires, especially CD8, held a few larger clonotypes, possibly memory cells re-expressing CD45RA.

Sequenced: naive CD8+ T cells from blood. The receptors originated from a human donor in good health.

The V call is TRBV11-1, the J call TRBJ2-3, with TRBD2 identical over 13 bases. From germline, CDR1 is SGHAT and CDR2 FQDESV (reference sequence). CDR3 length equals 16 residues. The V and J ends lost 5 bases and 2 bases, in that order; junction bases with no gene match: 4. CDR3 DNA: TGTGCCAGCAGCCCGACTAGCGGGGGGTACACAGATACGCAGTATTTT. Residues: CASSPTSGGYTDTQYF.

This clonotype was seen ten or more times. The chain is built from TRBV7-9 and TRBJ2-2, with D uncertain. Trimming cost V 3 bases and J 5 bases, with 4 bases left between them. CDR3 size: 12 residues. Looked up from germline, CDR1 is SEHNR and CDR2 is FQNEAQ (reference sequence). The CDR3 sequence is CASSLGTGELFF. The CDR3 coding sequence is TGTGCCAGCAGCTTGGGGACCGGGGAGCTGTTTTTT.

The CDR3 bases are TGCGCCAGCAACCGTGGGGGTAGCAATCAGCCCCAGCATTTT. Translation: CASNRGGSNQPQHF. This chain links TRBV23-1 with TRBJ1-5; a weak D match, TRBD1 (5 bases). TRBV23-1 is an open reading frame whose function is uncertain. The CDR3 has 14 amino acids. V was pared by 7 bases and J by 0 bases, with 10 bases between.

This clonotype was picked up many times. The chain employs TRBV5-4 and TRBJ2-5; TRBD1 is a possible D gene (6 bases). CDR3 length: 14 residues. The V and J ends lost 4 bases and 0 bases respectively, with 10 bases between them. Germline V lookup: CDR1 SGHNT, CDR2 YYREEE (reference sequence). CDR3 loop: CASSHYRDQETQYF. The CDR3 DNA is TGTGCCAGCAGCCACTACAGGGACCAAGAGACCCAGTACTTC. The variable domain in full, with the rest retrieved from reference TRBV5-4 and TRBJ2-5, is ETGVTQSPTHLIKTRGQQVTLRCSSQSGHNTVSWYQQALGQGPQFIFQYYREEENGRGNFPPRFSGLQFPNYSSELNVNALELDDSALYLCASSHYRDQETQYFGPGTRLLVL.

This clonotype was seen a few times. The V call is TRBV7-2, the J call TRBJ1-1; TRBD1 is a possible D gene (5 bases). The CDR3 length is 16 residues. Deletions cut 1 base from V and 0 bases from J, with 12 bases between. Germline V gene lookup returns CDR1 SGHTA and CDR2 FQGNSA. The CDR3 nucleotides read TGTGCCAGCAGCTTAGAGGGGAGGCTGATGAACACTGAAGCTTTCTTT. The encoded protein is CASSLEGRLMNTEAFF.

This clonotype was observed a few times. The chain carries TRBV12-3 or TRBV12-4 and TRBJ2-3; perhaps TRBD2 as D (6 bases). CDR3 size: 15 residues. V shed 3 bases and J shed 1 base, with 11 bases lying between them. In DNA form, the CDR3 reads TGTGCCAGCAGTTTTATGGGGGGACGCACAGATACGCAGTATTTT. It codes for CASSFMGGRTDTQYF.

V and J are TRBV6-6 and TRBJ1-1, with a tentative D call TRBD1 (6 bases). The V and J ends lost 2 bases and 5 bases respectively, with 12 bases between them. CDR1 MNHNY and CDR2 SVGAGI come from the germline V gene (reference sequence). The CDR3 is 14 residues long. The DNA for the CDR3 is TGTGCCAGCAGTTACAGGGACATGGGGACTGAAGCTTTCTTT. Encoded protein: CASSYRDMGTEAFF.

A few counts support this clonotype. The CDR3 here is CASSVGLAPNIQYF. CDR3 nucleotide sequence: TGTGCCAGCAGCGTTGGACTAGCACCAAACATTCAGTACTTC. The chain joins TRBV9 to TRBJ2-4; 8 positions agree with TRBD2. The CDR3 covers 14 residues. With V trimmed by 2 bases and J by 6 bases, 4 bases remained unmatched. The V gene's germline CDR1 is SGDLS and CDR2 YYNGEE.

This clonotype was found many times. The rearrangement links TRBV19 to TRBJ2-4, with no clear D. The V end was cut by 6 bases, the J end by 9 bases, with 21 bases between. This CDR3 has 15 amino acids. The germline gives CDR1 LNHDA, CDR2 SQIVND (reference sequence). CDR3 in amino acids: CASSPPAVGWGIQYF. The CDR3, as DNA: TGTGCCAGTAGCCCCCCGGCCGTGGGATGGGGCATTCAGTACTTC.

There are many counts of this clonotype. V is TRBV20-1 and J is TRBJ2-7, with 7 bases matching TRBD2. The germline gives CDR1 DFQATT, CDR2 SNEGSKA (reference sequence). V trimming: 1 base; J trimming: 3 bases; junction bases outside the gene matches: 6. The CDR3 spans 14 residues. The CDR3 sequence: CSARGAGGGYEQYF. For the CDR3, the DNA is TGCAGTGCTAGAGGGGCAGGCGGGGGCTACGAGCAGTACTTC.

This clonotype has more than one count but fewer than ten. This sequence joins TRBV29-1 and TRBJ2-7, with 9 positions matching TRBD1. V was pared by 7 bases and J by 6 bases, with 10 bases of the junction left unmatched. The germline CDR1 and CDR2 sequences are SQVTM and ANQGSEA. This CDR3 contains 13 residues. The CDR3 spells CSALTGGSGEQYF. The CDR3 nucleotides read TGCAGCGCTCTGACAGGGGGAAGTGGCGAGCAGTACTTC.

This clonotype was counted only a few times. The CDR3 bases are TGCAGCGGCGAAGGCAGGGGGGGAACAGATACGCAGTATTTT. This sequence encodes CSGEGRGGTDTQYF. The chain combines TRBV29-1 with TRBJ2-3; either TRBD1 or TRBD2 may supply D (7 bases each). Trimming pared 7 bases from V and 3 bases from J, leaving 17 bases between. Germline CDR1 SQVTM, CDR2 ANQGSEA. CDR3 length equals 14 residues.

V is TRBV4-2 and J is TRBJ2-7; 9 positions match TRBD1. The CDR3 consists of 15 residues. Per germline, CDR1 LGHNA and CDR2 YNFKEQ. V gave up 0 bases and J gave up 4 bases; unmatched junction bases: 4. The CDR3 DNA sequence: TGTGCCAGCAGCCAAGAAACAGGGGGCTTTTACGAGCAGTACTTC. It codes for CASSQETGGFYEQYF.

Only a few counts were recorded for this clonotype. In DNA, the CDR3 is TGTGCCAGCTCACCTACAACAGGGTCCTACAATGAGCAGTTCTTC. Amino acid sequence: CASSPTTGSYNEQFF. The chain carries TRBV18 and TRBJ2-1; tentative D call: TRBD1 (6 bases). CDR1 and CDR2 (germline): KGHSH, LQKENI. V dropped 3 bases and J dropped 1 base, with 10 bases sitting between them. This CDR3 comprises 15 residues.

This clonotype has at least ten counts. This chain links TRBV4-1 with TRBJ1-1; no definite D call. Germline CDR1 reads MGHRA; CDR2 reads YSYEKL. The ends were cut back, 0 bases at V and 2 bases at J, with 13 bases in the middle. The CDR3 length is 16 residues. The CDR3 is CASSQDRTTLNTEAFF. CDR3 nucleotide sequence: TGCGCCAGCAGCCAAGACAGGACGACCTTAAACACTGAAGCTTTCTTT.

The chain couples TRBV7-2 to TRBJ1-5; maybe TRBD1 (5 bases). V was shortened by 1 base and J by 4 bases, with 11 bases between the two germline ends. Germline lookup yields CDR1 SGHTA and CDR2 FQGNSA. The CDR3 has 15 amino acids. CDR3 sequence (DNA): TGTGCCAGCAGCTTAGAGGGCAGGGCTAATCAGCCCCAGCATTTT. It specifies CASSLEGRANQPQHF. The full variable domain, rest sourced from reference TRBV7-2 and TRBJ1-5, is GAGVSQSPSNKVTEKGKDVELRCDPISGHTALYWYRQSLGQGLEFLIYFQGNSAPDKSGLPSDRFSAERTGGSVSTLTIQRTQQEDSAVYLCASSLEGRANQPQHFGDGTRLSIL.